These T cell receptor beta chains were read from a single sample in a study of neurological immune-mediated disorders. TCRdb re-called the 5' RACE reads through MiXCR, storing one row per CDR3 protein. The top ten hold 23% of the sample, which has more than 30,000 distinct CDR3 sequences, approximately 4.4% seen once. Sequencing was performed on PBMCs. These receptors all come from a man younger than 30 in good health. CDR3s leave out the opening cysteine and the closing phenylalanine or tryptophan.

v_gene	j_gene	CDR3aa
TRBV6-1	TRBJ2-1	ASRDRGLDEQF
TRBV20-1	TRBJ2-5	SAPILVGPETQY
TRBV20-1	TRBJ2-1	SARLPSKDNEQF
TRBV28	TRBJ1-2	ASSFPRREVNYGYT
TRBV20-1	TRBJ2-3	SAGPHAYDTQY
TRBV6-1	TRBJ1-1	ASGWTPNTEAF
TRBV20-1	TRBJ1-4	SALRSGFEKLF
TRBV9	TRBJ2-3	ASSFRPSGGAADTQY
TRBV7-7	TRBJ2-1	ASSSTAGGVYEQF
TRBV5-6	TRBJ2-7	ASSLEDSSSSYEQY
TRBV7-9	TRBJ1-1	ASSLTGGETEAF
TRBV20-1	TRBJ1-1	SAKSHREIGTEAF
TRBV20-1	TRBJ1-2	SASGLDYGYT
TRBV7-9	TRBJ1-2	ASSLAPNGYT
TRBV19	-	ASGTGGQPQY
TRBV12-3/TRBV12-4	TRBJ1-5	ASSLDSGEGGQPQH
TRBV5-1	TRBJ1-1	ASSLGLRRYTEAF
TRBV7-2	TRBJ1-2	ASSLDRHSYGYT
TRBV5-1	TRBJ2-1	ASSFPSSYNEQF
TRBV29-1	TRBJ1-6	SVGWGENSPLH
TRBV2	TRBJ1-1	ASREQGGLKAF
TRBV5-1	TRBJ1-1	ASSLEGQGYTEAF
TRBV7-2	TRBJ1-2	ASSLGLGQGAIGYT
TRBV30	TRBJ1-3	AWSVVTGNTIY
TRBV5-8	TRBJ2-3	ASSLESDTQY
TRBV6-1	TRBJ1-5	ASNPAGRRNQPQH
TRBV10-2	TRBJ1-5	ASSESWGYQPQH
TRBV20-1	TRBJ2-1	SARDGVRGTNEQF
TRBV4-1	TRBJ1-2	ASSQDAAGGEDGYT
TRBV20-1	TRBJ2-3	SARDMAGEDTQY
TRBV20-1	TRBJ2-7	SARVTVSYEQY
TRBV5-1	TRBJ1-1	ASSFDDGNTEAF
TRBV5-1	TRBJ1-2	ASSPDGSGPFYGYT
TRBV5-1	TRBJ1-1	ASSYSSGQLTEAF
TRBV7-8	TRBJ2-3	ASSLRGSSGELSTDTQY
TRBV5-1	TRBJ2-5	ASSSARGQETQY
TRBV5-5	TRBJ2-7	ASSLDGSSSYEQY
TRBV6-5	TRBJ2-5	ASSHGEETQY
TRBV20-1	TRBJ2-5	SASPLSQETQY
TRBV5-1	TRBJ1-2	ASSFAPGDRGHGYT
TRBV5-1	TRBJ1-6	ASSQGQTNSPLH
TRBV6-5	TRBJ2-1	ASSYSPHEQF
TRBV29-1	TRBJ2-4	SVEEPPAGRVGNIQY